This T cell receptor (beta chain) derives from a study of regulatory T cells in long-lasting Graves disease (dated by TCRdb to 2020 to 2022). With regard to the full study: To count as having persistent Graves' disease, a patient had to have received antithyroid drug treatment for over 5 years with TSH receptor autoantibodies remaining persistently positive. TCR sequencing covered around 13 persistent and roughly 20 newly diagnosed Graves' disease patients, some 33 samples in total. Peripheral blood TCR sequencing and RNA sequencing compared persistent Graves' disease patients with newly diagnosed Graves' disease patients. In the clinical cohort, patients with persistent Graves' disease had used antithyroid drugs for an average of about 9.3 years. The study was registered as a clinical trial and conducted in China. Overall study outcomes, separate from this receptor: The small sample size was acknowledged by the authors as a limitation that may reduce accuracy. Sequencing and analysis were restricted to the TCR beta chain. TRBV28, TRBJ1-2 and TRBJ2-5 were preferentially used in persistent disease, while TRBV20-1 and TRBJ2-1 were favored in newly diagnosed disease. Compared with newly diagnosed patients, persistent Graves' disease patients had lower TCR Shannon entropy and fewer highly expanded clones, which suggests clonal expansion. Because the primary lesion, thyroid tissue, could not be accessed, the study looked at peripheral blood alone. More public clonotypes were shared among persistent patients (roughly 2,700) than among newly diagnosed patients (966).

Turning to this clonotype: The antigen it binds to is not known. This may come from a read error, since a much larger clone is one base off.

CDR1 and CDR2 were assigned from the germline V gene as MDHEN and SYDVKM. The CDR3 holds 12 amino acids from the cysteine to the phenylalanine. The sequence is cut down to CDR3 DNA, 36 bases in frame from base 1. Cut back by 4 bases and 7 bases, the V and J ends lie 10 bases apart. This specimen's time point label, interpreted: persistent/refractory GD, antithyroid drugs over 5 years with positive TRAb. For both TCR sequencing and RNA sequencing, RNA was extracted from PBMCs using TRIzol. The diagnosis of Graves' disease was made according to American Thyroid Association guidelines. Recruitment of patients was carried out at an endocrinology department in Xi'an, China. Each patient gave roughly 10 milliliters of peripheral blood, collected in an EDTA anticoagulant tube. Ficoll Paque Plus density gradient separation was used to isolate PBMCs, and no additional T cell sorting was done. An Agilent 2100 Bioanalyzer and agarose gel were used to assess RNA quality, and a NanoDrop 2000 was used to measure RNA concentration.

Libraries were built with multiplex PCR. The reads were generated on an Illumina HiSeq 4000. iRepertoire HTBI primers and Arm-PCR amplification of CDR3 regions were used to construct TCR beta libraries. Before sequencing, the PCR products went through gel purification. In the paper's pipeline: Across samples, fewer than 70 TRBV and 13 to 15 TRBJ segments were identified and used for gene usage analysis of CDR3 amino acid clonotypes. COPE and FqMerger were used to merge filtered high-quality paired reads into contigs. BLAST was used to align contigs to IMGT TRBV, TRBD and TRBJ reference genes, with CDR3 defined following IMGT. Clonotypes above 0.1% frequency were classified as highly expanded clones. Shannon entropy served as the measure of repertoire diversity, while the Gini coefficient captured V-J evenness. Clonotypes shared by more than one individual were considered public. In TCRdb, the public reads were trimmed at Q25 with fastp and aligned with MiXCR, with productive beta chains retained. Records with the same CDR3 protein are collapsed into one entry carrying the most frequent genes and DNA. For this entry, the V and J calls and clone size follow TCRdb and not the study's own pipeline. This sample comprises 700,000 or so distinct CDR3 sequences, 30% of them detected only once. The ten largest account for under 50% of the sample.

The receptor chain draws on TRBV28 and TRBJ1-2, with the D gene call left open. The clonotype was recovered from a female donor with Graves disease. Sequences were derived from peripheral blood mononuclear cells (PBMCs), sampled when the disease was refractory, from a patient treated with antithyroid drugs. The DNA sequence is as follows: TGTGCCAGCAGTTCACCCCGCTGTGGCTACACCTTC. The resulting protein is CASSSPRCGYTF.